Listed here are 8 T cell receptor beta chains from one sample, sequenced in a study of blood T cell repertoires in COVID-19. Clones were read by immunoSEQ multiplex PCR, and TCRdb kept only the in-frame ones, dropping some. Among around 160,000 clones, more than 70% were seen once, and the ten largest hold over 10%. The sequenced sample was peripheral blood. The receptors here all came from a man aged 55 to 70 with active or convalescent COVID-19.

V is TRBV27 and J is TRBJ1-1; D may be TRBD1 (5 bases). The CDR3 runs to 12 residues. The germline V gene encodes CDR1 MNHEY and CDR2 SMNVEV (reference sequence). Trimming removed 5 bases from V and 7 bases from J, with 11 bases in between. The DNA of the CDR3 is TGTGCCAGCAGTCTCTCAAGGGGTGAAGCTTTCTTT. Residues: CASSLSRGEAFF.

This sequence joins TRBV6-5 and TRBJ2-5; D gene unclear. CDR1 MNHEY and CDR2 SVGAGI come from the germline V gene. Trimming pared 6 bases from V and 9 bases from J, leaving 20 bases between. This CDR3 contains 14 residues. This chain's CDR3 is CASRAHGRPGPQYF. The DNA for the CDR3 is TGTGCCAGCAGGGCTCATGGCAGGCCTGGTCCCCAGTACTTC.

This chain joins TRBV3-1 (or the pseudogene TRBV3-2) and TRBJ1-3; D possibly corresponds to TRBD1 (6 bases). The CDR3 is 15 amino acids. Germline V CDR1 and CDR2: LGHDT, YNNKEL (reference sequence). Trimming pared 4 bases from V and 0 bases from J, leaving 10 bases between. CDR3 loop: CASSRRDNSGNTIYF. In DNA, the CDR3 is TGTGCCAGCAGCCGTAGGGACAACTCTGGAAACACCATATATTTT.

This clone was observed once. The gene calls are TRBV23-1 and TRBJ1-3, with D perhaps TRBD1 (5 bases). TRBV23-1 is placed among ORFs of uncertain function. The germline V and J ends were trimmed by 3 bases and 2 bases, with 8 bases remaining between them. The CDR3 is made up of 14 amino acids. CDR3 protein: CASSHGGAGNTIYF. Here the CDR3 DNA reads TGCGCCAGCAGTCACGGGGGGGCTGGAAACACCATATATTTT.

CDR3 sequence reads: CASRSGAIEQFF. The DNA for the CDR3 is TGTGCCAGCAGGTCGGGAGCTATTGAGCAGTTCTTC. This rearrangement joins TRBV7-2 to TRBJ2-1, with TRBD2 as a possible D gene (6 bases). The CDR3 sequence is 12 residues long. Germline-derived CDR1 and CDR2 are SGHTA and FQGNSA. V was shortened by 6 bases and J by 9 bases, with 12 bases between the two germline ends.

Here the CDR3 reads CASSPARALENTIYF. The DNA of the CDR3 is TGTGCCAGTAGCCCAGCCAGGGCTCTTGAAAACACCATATATTTT. V gene TRBV19 combines with J gene TRBJ1-3; D may be TRBD1 (5 bases). Germline CDR1 LNHDA, CDR2 SQIVND (reference sequence). V was pared by 6 bases and J by 6 bases, with 18 bases between. There are 15 residues in the CDR3.

The chain couples TRBV11-2 to TRBJ1-3; no definite D call. Between the trimmed V and J ends, which lost 0 bases and 0 bases, there was a span of 9 bases. CDR1 and CDR2 (germline): SGHAT, FQNNGV. This CDR3 region has 16 residues. CDR3 region: CASSLDRQSSGNTIYF. For the CDR3, the DNA is TGTGCCAGCAGCTTAGACAGGCAGAGCTCTGGAAACACCATATATTTT.

The chain couples TRBV28 to TRBJ1-5; 7 bases fit TRBD1. The CDR3 has 13 residues. Germline V gene data show CDR1 as MDHEN and CDR2 as SYDVKM. V was clipped by 6 bases and J by 5 bases; unmatched bases: 4. CDR3: CASRRDSYQPQHF. The CDR3 DNA follows: TGTGCCAGCAGAAGGGACAGTTATCAGCCCCAGCATTTT. Complete variable domain (other parts from reference TRBV28 and TRBJ1-5): DVKVTQSSRYLVKRTGEKVFLECVQDMDHENMFWYRQDPGLGLRLIYFSYDVKMKEKGDIPEGYSVSREKKERFSLILESASTNQTSMYLCASRRDSYQPQHFGDGTRLSIL.